Shown below are 11 T cell receptor beta chains from a single sample sequenced in a study of molecular identifiers for immune sequencing clone quantification. TCRdb called the PCR reads again in MiXCR, with one record for every CDR3 protein. The sample lists about 500,000 distinct CDR3 sequences, over 20% occurring once. The specimen was naive CD8+ T cells from blood, with Jurkat cell RNA spiked in. Subset defined: FACS-sorted CD8+CD4-CCR7+CD45RA+ naive T cells. The origin of the receptors is a human donor in good health. Some libraries in this study had Jurkat cell RNA spiked in.

This clonotype was seen at least ten times. The V gene is TRBV12-3 or TRBV12-4, the J gene TRBJ1-2; D remains unclear. The CDR3 loop spans 15 amino acids. V lost 1 base and J lost 8, with 17 bases in between. CDR3: CASSLGPTKTRGYTF. The CDR3 DNA is TGTGCCAGCAGTTTAGGGCCCACCAAAACCAGGGGCTACACCTTC.

Only a few counts were recorded for this clonotype. This chain joins TRBV19 and TRBJ2-2, with 8 bases aligning to TRBD1. V dropped 1 base and J dropped 4; count of bases not matched to a gene: 8. This CDR3 region has 17 residues. Germline lookup yields CDR1 LNHDA and CDR2 SQIVND (reference sequence). For the CDR3, the DNA is TGTGCCAGTAGTATAGTGGGGCAGGGGGCTGGCACCGGGGAGCTGTTTTTT. The encoded protein is CASSIVGQGAGTGELFF. Full variable domain (outside the CDR3, taken from reference TRBV19 and TRBJ2-2): DGGITQSPKYLFRKEGQNVTLSCEQNLNHDAMYWYRQDPGQGLRLIYYSQIVNDFQKGDIAEGYSVSREKKESFPLTVTSAQKNPTAFYLCASSIVGQGAGTGELFFGEGSRLTVL.

The genes are TRBV6-6 and TRBJ1-3; the D gene is possibly TRBD1 (5 bases). The CDR3 sequence is 17 residues long. Germline V lookup: CDR1 MNHNY, CDR2 SVGAGI (reference sequence). The germline V and J ends were trimmed by 2 bases and 0 bases, with 14 bases remaining between them. CDR3 sequence: CASSYAPGTLSGNTIYF. The CDR3 nucleotides are TGTGCCAGCAGTTACGCCCCGGGGACGCTCTCTGGAAACACCATATATTTT.

This clonotype was found many times. This rearrangement joins TRBV28 to TRBJ2-5; TRBD2 is a possible D gene (5 bases). V lost 5 bases to trimming and J lost 7 bases, with 14 bases between them. Looked up from germline, CDR1 is MDHEN and CDR2 is SYDVKM. The CDR3 length is 13 residues. This chain's CDR3 is CASSPRTEGTQYF. The DNA of the CDR3 is TGTGCCAGCAGTCCCCGTACAGAGGGGACCCAGTACTTC.

This chain uses TRBV7-9 with TRBJ2-5, with a tentative D call TRBD2 (6 bases). The length of the CDR3 is 16 residues. Germline V gives CDR1 SEHNR, CDR2 FQNEAQ (reference sequence). Trimming pared 5 bases from V and 4 bases from J, leaving 20 bases between. The CDR3 sequence: CASSSNFLGGRETQYF. In DNA form, the CDR3 reads TGTGCCAGCAGCAGCAATTTTTTGGGAGGACGAGAGACCCAGTACTTC.

The sample holds a few counts of this clonotype. V usage is TRBV19 and J usage is TRBJ2-1; no definite D call. The CDR3 is made up of 13 amino acids. V was clipped by 4 bases and J by 2 bases, with 6 bases between them. CDR1 and CDR2 (germline): LNHDA, SQIVND (reference sequence). The CDR3 spells CASSTLAYNEQFF. CDR3 nucleotides: TGTGCCAGTAGTACCCTAGCCTACAATGAGCAGTTCTTC.

This clonotype has a count of ten or more. V and J are TRBV7-9 and TRBJ2-7, with D perhaps assigned TRBD1 or TRBD2 (5 bases each). Germline CDR1 SEHNR, CDR2 FQNEAQ (reference sequence). The CDR3 spans 16 residues. Trimming took off 5 bases at V and 5 bases at J, with 22 bases between the two ends. CDR3 DNA: TGTGCCAGCAGCCCACTTAGGGCAGGGAGCTTACACGAGCAGTACTTC. The encoded protein is CASSPLRAGSLHEQYF. Using reference TRBV7-9 and TRBJ2-7 for the parts outside the CDR3, the full variable domain is DTGVSQNPRHKITKRGQNVTFRCDPISEHNRLYWYRQTLGQGPEFLTYFQNEAQLEKSRLLSDRFSAERPKGSFSTLEIQRTEQGDSAMYLCASSPLRAGSLHEQYFGPGTRLTVT.

The chain uses TRBV7-9 and TRBJ2-3; either TRBD1 or TRBD2 may fit D (6 bases each). Germline CDR1 is SEHNR and CDR2 is FQNEAQ (reference sequence). The CDR3 sequence is 15 residues long. Trimming removed 8 bases at V and 4 bases at J, with 19 bases between. Here the CDR3 DNA reads TGTGCCAGCGCGTCGGGGGCATCGAATCCAGATACGCAGTATTTT. Translating gives CASASGASNPDTQYF.

In its sample, this clonotype was seen a few times. The chain links TRBV12-5 to TRBJ2-5; 9 positions agree with TRBD2. Germline V lookup: CDR1 LGHNT, CDR2 FRNRAP. The ends lost 5 bases at V and 4 bases at J; junction bases unmatched: 5. The CDR3 has 14 residues. CDR3 DNA sequence: TGTGCTAGTGGTCAGGGACTAGCTGGAGAGACCCAGTACTTC. Translated: CASGQGLAGETQYF.

This clonotype has only a few counts. The rearrangement joins TRBV20-1 to TRBJ1-6; no reliable D call. Germline-derived CDR1 and CDR2 are DFQATT and SNEGSKA (reference sequence). The CDR3 runs 17 residues. V was shortened by 0 bases and J by 4 bases, with 16 bases between the two germline ends. The CDR3 sequence is CSARDRAGPLYNSPLHF. In nucleotides, the CDR3 is TGCAGTGCTAGAGATCGCGCCGGCCCCCTATATAATTCACCCCTCCACTTT.

This clonotype turned up a few times. V gene TRBV6-2 or TRBV6-3 combines with J gene TRBJ2-5; 9 nucleotides agree with TRBD2. The trim removed 5 bases at V and 4 bases at J, leaving 5 bases unmatched. The CDR3 extends over 14 amino acids. CDR1 and CDR2 (germline): MNHEY, SVGEGT. The CDR3 coding sequence is TGTGCCAGCAGTGACCCGGGACTAGCAGAGACCCAGTACTTC. Its translation is CASSDPGLAETQYF.